The clone carrying this T cell receptor beta chain was observed a handful of times. Its cognate antigen is unknown. The record originates from a study of T cell responses to AZD1222 COVID-19 vaccine. General observations from the study: Repertoire samples came only from after the peak T cell response. Increases in Spike-specific TCR breadth and depth were seen after two AZD1222 doses.

Clones were sequenced by immunoSEQ multiplex PCR, and TCRdb holds only the in-frame ones, with some missing. The sample yields tens of thousands of clones, 65% to 80% seen once. V lost 2 bases, J lost 4 bases, and 7 bases lay in between. The germline V gene encodes CDR1 SGHDT and CDR2 YYEEEE. CDR3 length: 12 amino acids. Material: peripheral blood, obtained on day 0 of MenACWY control vaccination. The rearrangement joins TRBV5-6 to TRBJ2-7; D is possibly TRBD2 (5 bases). The TCR comes from an adult in good health. CDR3 sequence (DNA): TGTGCCAGCAGCTTTTCGGGATACGAGCAGTACGTC. It is translated as CASSFSGYEQYV.